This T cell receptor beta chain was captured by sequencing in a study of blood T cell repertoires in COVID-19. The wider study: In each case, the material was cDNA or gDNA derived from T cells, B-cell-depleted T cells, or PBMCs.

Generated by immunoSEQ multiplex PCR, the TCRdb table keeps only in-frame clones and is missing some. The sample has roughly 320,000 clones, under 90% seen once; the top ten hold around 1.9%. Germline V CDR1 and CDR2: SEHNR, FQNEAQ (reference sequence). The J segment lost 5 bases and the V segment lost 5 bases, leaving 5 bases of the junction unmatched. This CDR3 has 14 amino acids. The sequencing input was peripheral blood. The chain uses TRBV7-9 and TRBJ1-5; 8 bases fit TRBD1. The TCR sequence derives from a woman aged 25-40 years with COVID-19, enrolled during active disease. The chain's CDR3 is CASSPGTGYQPQHF. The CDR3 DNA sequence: TGTGCCAGCAGCCCTGGGACAGGTTATCAGCCCCAGCATTTT.